This T cell receptor beta chain was captured in a study of CD8 T cells in Susac syndrome. V was pared by 2 bases and J by 5 bases, with 4 bases of the junction left unmatched. The germline V gene has CDR1 GTSNPN and CDR2 SVGIG (reference sequence). This CDR3 has 13 amino acids. RNA, at about 0.45 to 1 ug, was reverse transcribed with random hexamers. Multiplex immunoSEQ PCR targeted 54 Vbeta and 13 Jbeta TCR beta segments. TCRdb re-called the immunoSEQ multiplex PCR reads through MiXCR, storing one row per CDR3 protein. The repertoire consists of about 300,000 distinct CDR3 sequences, with about 90% occurring once and the leading ten covering around 0.07%. CD8+ and CD4+ T cells were negatively isolated; TEMRA cells were FACS-enriched.

The origin of this receptor is a human donor with multiple sclerosis. Sequenced input: CD4+ T cells from PBMCs. The chain joins TRBV30 to TRBJ1-1; 8 nucleotides agree with TRBD1. The CDR3 sequence is CAWSRQGRTEAFF. The CDR3 nucleotides are TGTGCCTGGAGTAGACAGGGGCGGACTGAAGCTTTCTTT.